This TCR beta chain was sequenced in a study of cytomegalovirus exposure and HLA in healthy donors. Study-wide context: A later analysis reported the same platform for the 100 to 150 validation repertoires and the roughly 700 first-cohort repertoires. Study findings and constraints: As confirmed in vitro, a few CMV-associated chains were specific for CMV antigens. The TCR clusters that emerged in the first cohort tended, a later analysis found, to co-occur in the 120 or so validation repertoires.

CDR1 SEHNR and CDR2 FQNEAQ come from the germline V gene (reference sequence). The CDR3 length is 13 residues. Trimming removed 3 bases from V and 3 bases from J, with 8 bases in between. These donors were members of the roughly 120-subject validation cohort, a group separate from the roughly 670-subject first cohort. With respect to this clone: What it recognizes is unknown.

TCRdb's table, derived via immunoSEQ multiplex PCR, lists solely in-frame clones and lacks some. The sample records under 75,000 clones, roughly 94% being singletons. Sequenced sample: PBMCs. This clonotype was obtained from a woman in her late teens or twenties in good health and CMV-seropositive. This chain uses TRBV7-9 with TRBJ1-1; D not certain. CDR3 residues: CASSLTPDTEAFF. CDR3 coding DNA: TGTGCCAGCAGCTTGACACCAGACACTGAAGCTTTCTTT. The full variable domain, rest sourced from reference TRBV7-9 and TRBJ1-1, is DTGVSQNPRHKITKRGQNVTFRCDPISEHNRLYWYRQTLGQGPEFLTYFQNEAQLEKSRLLSDRFSAERPKGSFSTLEIQRTEQGDSAMYLCASSLTPDTEAFFGQGTRLTVV.